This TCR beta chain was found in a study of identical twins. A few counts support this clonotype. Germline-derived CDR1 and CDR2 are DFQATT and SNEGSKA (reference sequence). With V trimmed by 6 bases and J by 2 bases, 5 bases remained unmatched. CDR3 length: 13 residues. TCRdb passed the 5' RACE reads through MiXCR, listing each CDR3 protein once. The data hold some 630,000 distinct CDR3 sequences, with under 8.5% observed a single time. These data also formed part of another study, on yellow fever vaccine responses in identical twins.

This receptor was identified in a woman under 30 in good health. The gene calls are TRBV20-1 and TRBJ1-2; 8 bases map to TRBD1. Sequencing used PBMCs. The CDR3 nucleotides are TGCAGTGCGGCAGGGGGCCTGAACTATGGCTACACCTTC. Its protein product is CSAAGGLNYGYTF.